Listed below are T cell receptor beta chains from one sample, sequenced in a study of neurological immune-mediated disorders. TCRdb used MiXCR to reprocess the 5' RACE reads, holding one entry per CDR3 protein. The profile shows about 80,000 distinct CDR3 sequences, 5.8% of them singletons. The material sequenced was PBMCs. The source of these receptors is a woman aged 55-69 years with multiple sclerosis. Both conserved end residues are part of each CDR3. D genes are given only for firm matches. Clone size is stated in some rows and not others, as once, few, many or a class when expanded.

size	V	J	D	CDR3	DNA
many	TRBV5-1	TRBJ2-1	NA	CASSLEAGGTIF	TGCGCCAGCAGCTTGGAGGCAGGGGGGACCATCTTC
many	TRBV20-1	TRBJ1-1	TRBD1	CSARDVRTGMNTEAFF	TGCAGTGCTAGAGATGTTAGGACAGGAATGAACACTGAAGCTTTCTTT
many	TRBV2	TRBJ2-6	TRBD1	CAGTATSGANVLTF	TGTGCCGGGACAGCAACCTCTGGGGCCAACGTCCTGACTTTC
NA	TRBV3-1	TRBJ1-1	NA	CASSRREELPNTEAFF	TGTGCCAGCAGCCGTCGGGAGGAGTTGCCGAACACTGAAGCTTTCTTT
many	TRBV3-1	TRBJ2-7	NA	CASSLSSRDFSYEQYF	TGTGCCAGCAGCCTCTCTTCCCGGGACTTCTCCTACGAGCAGTACTTC
many	TRBV6-5	TRBJ1-1	NA	CASSSGGKDTEAFF	TGTGCCAGCAGTTCGGGGGGGAAGGACACTGAAGCTTTCTTT
many	TRBV12-3/TRBV12-4	TRBJ1-1	NA	CASSLSGQNTEAFF	TGTGCCAGCAGTTTATCCGGACAGAACACTGAAGCTTTCTTT
many	TRBV5-6	TRBJ2-3	NA	CASSLWGDSTDTQYF	TGTGCCAGCAGCTTGTGGGGGGATAGCACAGATACGCAGTATTTT
many	TRBV29-1	TRBJ1-2	TRBD1	CSVAGMDRARSGYTF	TGCAGCGTGGCGGGCATGGACAGGGCGCGCTCTGGCTACACCTTC
many	TRBV5-1	TRBJ2-2	NA	CASSLAQSGVGGELFF	TGCGCCAGCAGCTTGGCCCAATCCGGGGTCGGCGGGGAGCTGTTTTTT
NA	TRBV7-8	TRBJ1-1	TRBD1	CASSLGATGHTEAFF	TGTGCCAGCAGCTTAGGTGCGACAGGGCACACTGAAGCTTTCTTT
NA	TRBV18	TRBJ1-2	NA	CASSPAEGMGYGYTF	TGTGCCAGCTCACCTGCTGAGGGCATGGGCTATGGCTACACCTTC
few	TRBV12-3/TRBV12-4	TRBJ1-2	TRBD1	CASSLALGTGWTYGYTF	TGTGCCAGCAGTTTAGCGCTTGGGACAGGGTGGACCTATGGCTACACCTTC
many	TRBV5-1	TRBJ2-3	NA	CASSLKTRTDTQYF	TGCGCCAGCAGCTTAAAAACGCGCACAGATACGCAGTATTTT
many	TRBV5-1	TRBJ2-2	NA	CASSPAGNTGELFF	TGCGCCAGCAGCCCCGCGGGGAACACCGGGGAGCTGTTTTTT
many	TRBV20-1	TRBJ1-6	NA	CSDLRRYSPLHF	TGCAGTGACCTGAGGAGGTACTCACCCCTCCACTTT
many	TRBV3-1	TRBJ1-5	TRBD1	CASSPYRQGGQPQHF	TGTGCCAGCAGCCCATACCGACAGGGTGGACAGCCCCAGCATTTT
many	TRBV15	TRBJ1-1	NA	CATSSGGVSGAFF	TGTGCCACCAGCAGCGGTGGGGTGAGTGGGGCTTTCTTT
many	TRBV6-1	TRBJ2-3	NA	CASSDVGGGTDTQYF	TGTGCCAGCAGTGACGTGGGGGGAGGCACAGATACGCAGTATTTT
NA	TRBV6-5	TRBJ2-1	NA	CASSRRGTSYNEQFF	TGTGCCAGCAGCCGACGGGGAACTTCCTACAATGAGCAGTTCTTC
NA	TRBV20-1	TRBJ2-2	TRBD2	CSSRRTRDTGELFF	TGCAGTTCTAGAAGGACTAGGGACACCGGGGAGCTGTTTTTT
many	TRBV10-3	TRBJ1-5	NA	CAISGIGSNQPQHF	TGTGCCATCAGTGGGATAGGGAGCAATCAGCCCCAGCATTTT
medium-sized	TRBV5-1	TRBJ1-4	TRBD1	CASSETGVLEKLFF	TGCGCCAGCAGCGAAACAGGGGTTTTGGAAAAACTGTTTTTT
NA	TRBV7-9	TRBJ2-3	TRBD1	CASSTGQGKEESTDTQYF	TGTGCCAGCAGCACGGGACAGGGGAAGGAGGAAAGCACAGATACGCAGTATTTT
many	TRBV25-1	TRBJ2-1	TRBD2	CASSTSGGKNEQFF	TGTGCCAGCAGTACTAGCGGGGGAAAGAATGAGCAGTTCTTC
many	TRBV20-1	TRBJ1-1	NA	CSAPGRNTEAFF	TGCAGTGCCCCGGGACGGAACACTGAAGCTTTCTTT
many	TRBV20-1	TRBJ1-2	TRBD1	CSAQVPGQGRHGYTF	TGCAGTGCTCAAGTACCGGGACAGGGTCGTCATGGCTACACCTTC
many	TRBV20-1	TRBJ2-7	NA	CSARVNSYEQYF	TGCAGTGCTAGAGTAAACTCCTACGAGCAGTACTTC
many	TRBV13	TRBJ2-1	TRBD2	CASSLAGGPSEQFF	TGTGCCAGCTCCCTAGCGGGGGGGCCGAGTGAGCAGTTCTTC
many	TRBV12-3/TRBV12-4	TRBJ2-3	TRBD2	CASSPTGGVYDTQYF	TGTGCCAGCAGCCCCACGGGGGGAGTCTATGATACGCAGTATTTT
many	TRBV7-2	TRBJ1-2	TRBD1	CASNPGQGGRNYGYTF	TGTGCCAGCAACCCGGGACAGGGGGGCCGGAACTATGGCTACACCTTC